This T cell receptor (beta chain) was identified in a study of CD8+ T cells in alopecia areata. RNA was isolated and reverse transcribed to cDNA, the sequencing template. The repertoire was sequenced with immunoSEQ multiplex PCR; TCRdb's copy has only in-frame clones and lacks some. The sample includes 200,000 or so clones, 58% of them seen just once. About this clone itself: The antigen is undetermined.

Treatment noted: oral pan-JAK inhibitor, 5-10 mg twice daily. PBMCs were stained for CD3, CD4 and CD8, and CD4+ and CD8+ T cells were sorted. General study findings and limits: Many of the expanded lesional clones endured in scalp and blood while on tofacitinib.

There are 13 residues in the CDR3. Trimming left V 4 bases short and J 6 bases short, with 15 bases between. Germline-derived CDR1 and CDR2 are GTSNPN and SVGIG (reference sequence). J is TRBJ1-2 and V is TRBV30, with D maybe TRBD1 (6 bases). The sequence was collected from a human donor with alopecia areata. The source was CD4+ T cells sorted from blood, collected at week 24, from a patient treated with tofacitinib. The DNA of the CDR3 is TGTGCCTGGACCATAAGGGGGGTTAATGGCTACACCTTC. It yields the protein CAWTIRGVNGYTF. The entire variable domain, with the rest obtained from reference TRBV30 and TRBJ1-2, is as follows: SQTIHQWPATLVQPVGSPLSLECTVEGTSNPNLYWYRQAAGRGLQLLFYSVGIGQISSEVPQNLSASRPQDRQFILSSKKLLLSDSGFYLCAWTIRGVNGYTFGSGTRLTVV.